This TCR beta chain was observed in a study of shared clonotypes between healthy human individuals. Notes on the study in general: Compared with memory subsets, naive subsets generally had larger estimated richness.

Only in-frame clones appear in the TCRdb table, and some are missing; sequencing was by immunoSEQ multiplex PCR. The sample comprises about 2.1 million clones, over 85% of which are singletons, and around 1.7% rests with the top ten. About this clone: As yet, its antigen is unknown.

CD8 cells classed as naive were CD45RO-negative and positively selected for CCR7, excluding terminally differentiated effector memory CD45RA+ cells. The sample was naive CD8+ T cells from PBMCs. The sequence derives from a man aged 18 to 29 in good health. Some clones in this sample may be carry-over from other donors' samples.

The CDR3 DNA sequence: TGTGCCAGCAGCTTGGGTTCCGGGATTGGGGAGACCCAGTACTTC. Translating it yields CASSLGSGIGETQYF. The V and J genes are TRBV11-2 and TRBJ2-5; perhaps TRBD2 as D (5 bases). CDR1 and CDR2 (germline): SGHAT, FQNNGV. The V and J ends lost 3 bases and 5 bases respectively, with 16 bases between them. The CDR3 totals 15 residues. The variable domain in full, completed from reference TRBV11-2 and TRBJ2-5, reads EAGVAQSPRYKIIEKRQSVAFWCNPISGHATLYWYQQILGQGPKLLIQFQNNGVVDDSQLPKDRFSAERLKGVDSTLKIQPAKLEDSAVYLCASSLGSGIGETQYFGPGTRLLVL.